Following are 25 T cell receptor beta chains from one sample sequenced in a study of identical twins. One entry per CDR3 protein, called by TCRdb with MiXCR from the 5' RACE reads. This sample has roughly 1.6 million distinct CDR3 sequences; around 29% occur once, and the top ten carry 0.25% to 0.3%. Material: cord blood. The receptors stem from a newborn girl in good health.

This clonotype was seen a handful of times. V is TRBV28 and J is TRBJ2-1; 7 positions match TRBD1. After removal of 4 bases from V and 6 bases from J, the junction contained 6 bases not matched to a gene. The CDR3 is 14 amino acids. The germline gives CDR1 MDHEN, CDR2 SYDVKM. CDR3 in amino acids: CASSSDRVVNEQFF. As DNA, the CDR3 is TGTGCCAGCAGTTCAGACAGGGTGGTCAATGAGCAGTTCTTC.

The chain carries TRBV28 and TRBJ2-4; D not certain. CDR3 length equals 15 residues. Germline-derived CDR1 and CDR2 are MDHEN and SYDVKM. Deletions cut 3 bases from V and 0 bases from J, with 9 bases between. The CDR3 DNA sequence: TGTGCCAGCAGTTTTGCTGGCCTAGCCAAAAACATTCAGTACTTC. This codes for CASSFAGLAKNIQYF.

This clonotype occurred many times. The V gene is TRBV4-2, the J gene TRBJ1-4; D is unresolved. This CDR3 spans 14 amino acids. Trimming stripped 1 base from V and 8 bases from J, with 11 bases between. The germline gives CDR1 LGHNA, CDR2 YNFKEQ. The CDR3 sequence is CASSQAPLEEKLFF. CDR3 DNA sequence: TGTGCCAGCAGCCAAGCACCCTTAGAGGAAAAACTGTTTTTT.

This sequence joins TRBV20-1 and TRBJ2-7, with unresolved D. CDR3 length: 14 amino acids. Trimming removed 1 base from V and 0 bases from J, with 10 bases in between. Germline V gene data show CDR1 as DFQATT and CDR2 as SNEGSKA (reference sequence). CDR3 bases: TGCAGTGCTAGAGGGATGGGTCGCTCCTACGAGCAGTACTTC. It is translated as CSARGMGRSYEQYF.

This clonotype was counted a few times. V usage is TRBV5-1 and J usage is TRBJ2-1; no reliable D call. The CDR3 is made up of 13 amino acids. In germline, CDR1 is SGHRS, CDR2 YFSETQ. Deletions cut 4 bases from V and 2 bases from J, with 7 bases between. The CDR3 nucleotides read TGCGCCAGCAGCGTTCAGGCCTACAATGAGCAGTTCTTC. This encodes CASSVQAYNEQFF.

This clonotype was seen once. At one end the junction does not follow the germline gene, possibly because of a read error. The rearrangement uses TRBV28 and TRBJ1-2; 7 bases map to TRBD1. This CDR3 contains 14 residues. Looked up from germline, CDR1 is MDHEN and CDR2 is SYDVKM. The CDR3 is CASRPTGAVYDYTF. The CDR3 DNA sequence: TGTGCCAGCAGGCCCACAGGGGCCGTGTATGACTACACCTTC.

This clonotype has only a few counts. The chain couples TRBV3-1 to TRBJ2-7; possibly TRBD2 for D (6 bases). CDR1 and CDR2 from the germline V gene are LGHDT and YNNKEL (reference sequence). V was pared by 1 base and J by 0 bases, with 7 bases between. The CDR3 loop spans 14 amino acids. CDR3 residues: CASSQASASYEQYF. As DNA, the CDR3 is TGTGCCAGCAGCCAAGCTAGCGCCTCCTACGAGCAGTACTTC.

The chain has TRBV7-2 and TRBJ2-4; no firm D call. The assigned J gene may be wrong: the sequence end matches TRBJ2-7 better. The CDR3 contains 13 residues. From germline, CDR1 is SGHTA and CDR2 FQGNSA. CDR3: CASSLETFCEQYF. The DNA of the CDR3 is TGTGCCAGCAGCTTAGAAACGTTTTGCGAGCAGTACTTC.

The CDR3: CSAQEGDYSNQPQHF. CDR3 bases: TGCAGTGCCCAAGAGGGGGATTATAGCAATCAGCCCCAGCATTTT. The gene calls are TRBV20-1 and TRBJ1-5; possible D gene TRBD1, 6 bases. This CDR3 spans 15 amino acids. From germline, CDR1 is DFQATT and CDR2 SNEGSKA (reference sequence). The germline V and J ends were trimmed by 6 bases and 0 bases, with 15 bases remaining between them.

The chain links TRBV20-1 to TRBJ2-3, with 7 bases fitting TRBD2. The CDR3 runs 15 residues. Unmatched junction bases numbered 8, after V lost 3 bases and J lost 2 bases. Germline assignment: CDR1 DFQATT and CDR2 SNEGSKA (reference sequence). The CDR3 region has the DNA TGCAGTGCTAGGGGAGTGAGCGGGGACACAGATACGCAGTATTTT. This translates into CSARGVSGDTDTQYF.

There are a few counts of this clonotype. The chain has TRBV7-2 and TRBJ2-1; 8 nucleotides match TRBD2. V lost 1 base to trimming and J lost 5 bases; unmatched junction nucleotides: 10. The CDR3 consists of 17 residues. The germline gives CDR1 SGHTA, CDR2 FQGNSA. The CDR3 loop reads CASSLVTIQRGNNEQFF. CDR3 coding DNA: TGTGCCAGCAGCTTAGTGACGATTCAGCGGGGGAACAATGAGCAGTTCTTC.

The sample holds a few counts of this clonotype. Germline and junction disagree at one end, which may indicate a read error. The V and J genes are TRBV4-1 and TRBJ2-7; tentatively, D is TRBD2 (5 bases). Germline V gene data show CDR1 as MGHRA and CDR2 as YSYEKL. This CDR3 is 13 amino acids long. The CDR3: CASSHPRGNEQYF. The CDR3 DNA reads TGTGCCAGCAGCCATCCACGGGGTAACGAGCAGTACTTC.

V and J are TRBV12-3 or TRBV12-4 and TRBJ2-1, with 8 bases that match TRBD2. Trimming removed 4 bases from V and 7 bases from J; junction bases left unmatched: 6. The CDR3 is made up of 14 amino acids. Here the CDR3 reads CASSSPRLANEQFF. CDR3 nucleotides: TGTGCCAGCAGTTCCCCCCGACTAGCGAATGAGCAGTTCTTC.

The chain employs TRBV2 and TRBJ2-5, with unresolved D. CDR1 is SNHLY and CDR2 is FYNNEI in the germline V gene. The V and J ends lost 11 bases and 2 bases respectively, with 9 bases between them. The CDR3 runs 11 residues. CDR3 DNA: TGTGCCGGCGGCCAACAAGAGACCCAGTACTTC. Translation gives CAGGQQETQYF.

On this clonotype: Mismatch with germline at one junction end may stem from a read error. The chain links TRBV4-1 to TRBJ2-1; 11 nucleotides match TRBD2. The germline V gene has CDR1 MGHRA and CDR2 YSYEKL. The CDR3 is 18 amino acids. The CDR3 sequence: CASSQLLLAGGSYNERFF. CDR3 DNA sequence: TGCGCCAGCAGCCAACTACTCCTAGCGGGAGGCTCCTACAATGAGCGGTTCTTC.

There are many counts of this clonotype. V and J are TRBV25-1 and TRBJ2-5, with no clear D. Germline CDR1 reads MGHDK; CDR2 reads SYGVNS. V was clipped by 4 bases and J by 5 bases, with 8 bases between them. This CDR3 region has 12 residues. The CDR3: CASSGTWETQYF. The DNA for the CDR3 is TGTGCCAGCAGTGGAACATGGGAGACCCAGTACTTC.

This clonotype was seen more than once but under ten times. The genes are TRBV28 and TRBJ1-3; D call uncertain. The CDR3 covers 12 residues. V dropped 10 bases and J dropped 3 bases, with 10 bases sitting between them. In germline, CDR1 is MDHEN, CDR2 SYDVKM. The CDR3 DNA reads as TGTGCCACCCTAAGTAATGGAAACACCATATATTTT. As protein: CATLSNGNTIYF. The full variable domain, completed using reference TRBV28 and TRBJ1-3, is DVKVTQSSRYLVKRTGEKVFLECVQDMDHENMFWYRQDPGLGLRLIYFSYDVKMKEKGDIPEGYSVSREKKERFSLILESASTNQTSMYLCATLSNGNTIYFGEGSWLTVV.

This clonotype occurred a few times. J is TRBJ2-3 and V is TRBV6-2 or TRBV6-3, with no clear D. V lost 0 bases and J 6 bases, leaving 10 bases between the germline ends. Germline loops: CDR1 MNHEY, CDR2 SVGEGT. This CDR3 is 14 amino acids long. CDR3 in DNA: TGTGCCAGCAGTTACTCGGGATATCTCGATACGCAGTATTTT. Its protein product is CASSYSGYLDTQYF.

The chain recombines TRBV20-1 with TRBJ2-7, with TRBD1 matching 7 bases. CDR1 is DFQATT and CDR2 is SNEGSKA in the germline V gene (reference sequence). With 6 bases clipped from V and 3 bases from J, the junction kept 11 bases outside the gene matches. The CDR3 covers 14 residues. The DNA for the CDR3 is TGCAGTGCCGCCACCGGGACAGTGAACTACGAGCAGTACTTC. Residues: CSAATGTVNYEQYF.

This clonotype was found many times. This sequence joins TRBV20-1 and TRBJ1-5; tentatively, D is TRBD1 (6 bases). Germline V lookup: CDR1 DFQATT, CDR2 SNEGSKA (reference sequence). Trimming stripped 5 bases from V and 2 bases from J, with 10 bases between. This CDR3 spans 13 amino acids. The CDR3 DNA is TGCAGTGCTCCACGACAGGGCAATCAGCCCCAGCATTTT. Translated, it gives CSAPRQGNQPQHF.

The sample holds many counts of this clonotype. The chain carries TRBV20-1 and TRBJ1-2, with a weak D call TRBD1 (5 bases). The germline V and J ends were trimmed by 6 bases and 8 bases, with 10 bases remaining between them. This CDR3 is 10 amino acids long. The V gene's germline CDR1 is DFQATT and CDR2 SNEGSKA (reference sequence). In DNA form, the CDR3 reads TGCAGTGCCCATCAGGGAGGCTACACCTTC. Translation gives CSAHQGGYTF.

The genes are TRBV5-1 and TRBJ2-7; 11 positions agree with TRBD1. V dropped 4 bases and J dropped 7; count of bases not matched to a gene: 7. Germline V gives CDR1 SGHRS, CDR2 YFSETQ. This CDR3 is built from 14 residues. DNA of the CDR3: TGCGCCAGCAGCCCGGGACAGGGGGGCGTTGAGCAGTACTTC. This gives the protein CASSPGQGGVEQYF.

This clonotype was seen a handful of times. This chain links TRBV27 with TRBJ1-5; 8 bases agree with TRBD1. This CDR3 is 15 amino acids long. V shed 3 bases, J shed 6 bases, and the junction held 7 bases outside the gene matches. Germline values: CDR1 MNHEY, CDR2 SMNVEV (reference sequence). This chain's CDR3 is CASSFQGQVGQPQHF. CDR3 sequence (DNA): TGTGCCAGCAGTTTTCAGGGACAGGTTGGTCAGCCCCAGCATTTT.

The chain is built from TRBV5-1 and TRBJ2-5, with 8 bases that match TRBD2. The CDR3 is 17 amino acids. Trimming cost V 2 bases and J 5 bases; bases outside gene matches: 14. Germline CDR1 is SGHRS and CDR2 is YFSETQ. CDR3 DNA: TGCGCCAGCAGCTTTATACGGGGGGGCCCACGAAACGAGACCCAGTACTTC. Translation gives CASSFIRGGPRNETQYF.

This clonotype was recorded a few times. The rearrangement joins TRBV5-6 to TRBJ2-7; a possible D gene is TRBD2 (6 bases). The closer fit of TRBJ2-5 to the DNA end suggests the J call may be wrong. The CDR3 is 15 amino acids. Per the germline V gene, CDR1 is SGHDT and CDR2 is YYEEEE. CDR3 bases: TGTGCCAGCAGCTCTGCGGGGCGCAAGAGGGGGACCCAGTACTTC. Protein: CASSSAGRKRGTQYF.